This T cell receptor (beta chain) was captured in a study of cytomegalovirus exposure and HLA in healthy donors. Study outcomes and limitations: Under in vitro conditions, a few CMV-associated chains were confirmed as specific for CMV antigens. As was reported, the classifier diagnosed cytomegalovirus status with high specificity and sensitivity. The dataset shows that most TCR sequences were rare, while some public TCRs occurred in many donors. One later analysis, an examination of the 120 validation repertoires, found that first-cohort TCR clusters tended to co-occur in them.

Remarks on this clone: Its antigen is undetermined.

Method: immunoSEQ multiplex PCR; TCRdb's copy keeps in-frame clones and lacks some. This sample has about 150,000 clones; about 89% occur once, and the top ten carry more than 2.5%. CDR1 and CDR2 (germline): LNHDA, SQIVND (reference sequence). J gave up 14 bases and V 3 bases, and 8 bases lay outside the gene matches. This CDR3 region has 13 residues. The sequence derives from a woman under 30 in good health and CMV-seropositive. The rearrangement uses TRBV19 and TRBJ1-4, with TRBD1 matching over 8 bases. The sample comprised PBMCs. The CDR3: CASSISGTGGLFF. In nucleotides, the CDR3 is TGTGCCAGTAGTATCTCCGGGACAGGAGGCCTGTTTTTT. Using reference TRBV19 and TRBJ1-4 for the parts outside the CDR3, the full variable domain is DGGITQSPKYLFRKEGQNVTLSCEQNLNHDAMYWYRQDPGQGLRLIYYSQIVNDFQKGDIAEGYSVSREKKESFPLTVTSAQKNPTAFYLCASSISGTGGLFFGSGTQLSVL.